This is a list of T cell receptor beta chains from one sample in a study of CD8 T cells in ankylosing spondylitis. TCRdb reanalysed the 5' RACE reads using MiXCR and keeps one entry per CDR3 protein. Among approximately 140,000 distinct CDR3 sequences listed, roughly 9% were seen once. Sequenced: blood, either unsorted or a sorted T cell fraction (not recorded which). All receptors come from a male donor with ankylosing spondylitis or in good health (not recorded which). Each CDR3 is given with its conserved first and last residue. The D gene is left open where the match is weak. Size is omitted from some rows. Given values are once, few, many or a class for expanded clones.

many,TRBV21-1,TRBJ2-3,-,CASSKGDREGREASDTQYF,TGTGCCAGCAGCAAAGGGGACAGGGAAGGCCGTGAAGCGTCAGATACGCAGTATTTT
few,TRBV5-1,TRBJ1-4,-,CASSFTGSNEKLFF,TGCGCCAGCAGCTTTACAGGGAGTAATGAAAAACTGTTTTTT
many,TRBV7-2,TRBJ2-7,TRBD2,CASSTLAGGGYEQYF,TGTGCCAGCAGCACACTAGCGGGAGGAGGGTACGAGCAGTACTTC
-,TRBV5-1,TRBJ2-1,TRBD1,CASSLEGSGQGLNNEQFF,TGCGCCAGCAGCTTGGAGGGCTCGGGACAGGGTTTGAACAATGAGCAGTTCTTC
many,TRBV20-1,TRBJ2-1,TRBD2,CSAKSGRDNEQFF,TGCAGTGCTAAAAGCGGGAGAGATAATGAGCAGTTCTTC
many,TRBV7-2,TRBJ2-1,-,CASSQIWRDPYPNEQFF,TGTGCCAGCAGCCAAATCTGGCGGGACCCGTATCCCAATGAGCAGTTCTTC
many,TRBV7-2,TRBJ2-7,TRBD2,CASSLGAGEVNEQYF,TGTGCCAGCAGCTTAGGAGCGGGAGAAGTCAACGAGCAGTACTTC
many,TRBV7-9,TRBJ1-1,-,CASSSPGPGENTEAFF,TGTGCCAGCAGCTCCCCGGGGCCAGGGGAGAACACTGAAGCTTTCTTT
many,TRBV20-1,TRBJ1-5,-,CSARYGGSNQPQHF,TGCAGTGCTAGATACGGAGGGAGCAATCAGCCCCAGCATTTT
-,TRBV7-2,TRBJ2-7,TRBD1,CASSSTGGGFRQYF,TGTGCCAGCAGCTCGACAGGGGGCGGTTTTAGGCAGTACTTC
many,TRBV3-1,TRBJ2-3,TRBD2,CASSQRVAGGSTDTQYF,TGTGCCAGCAGCCAACGAGTAGCGGGAGGAAGCACAGATACGCAGTATTTT
many,TRBV4-3,TRBJ2-1,-,CASSQEGNEQFF,TGCGCCAGCAGCCAAGAGGGAAATGAGCAGTTCTTC
many,TRBV10-3,TRBJ2-2,-,CAITDREAGELFF,TGTGCCATCACAGACAGGGAGGCCGGGGAGCTGTTTTTT
-,TRBV7-2,TRBJ2-2,TRBD2,CASSLRSSGRVTGELFF,TGTGCCAGCAGCTTACGTAGTAGCGGGAGAGTCACCGGGGAGCTGTTTTTT
-,TRBV5-1,TRBJ1-6,TRBD1,CASSLDRGAPLHF,TGCGCCAGCAGCTTGGACAGGGGAGCACCCCTCCACTTT
many,TRBV12-3/TRBV12-4,TRBJ2-2,TRBD1,CASRRGTGRSGELFF,TGTGCCAGCAGACGAGGGACAGGGAGGTCCGGGGAGCTGTTTTTT
many,TRBV7-6,TRBJ2-7,-,CASSLEAGAYSYEQYF,TGTGCCAGCAGCTTAGAGGCCGGGGCTTATTCCTACGAGCAGTACTTC
many,TRBV5-1,TRBJ2-7,TRBD2,CASQREGAYEQYF,TGCGCCAGCCAACGGGAGGGGGCCTACGAGCAGTACTTC
many,TRBV12-3/TRBV12-4,TRBJ2-4,TRBD2,CASSPGGNIQYF,TGTGCCAGCAGTCCGGGGGGAAACATTCAGTACTTC
-,TRBV7-9,TRBJ2-7,-,CASSIPPGYEQYF,TGTGCCAGCAGCATCCCCCCCGGATACGAGCAGTACTTC
many,TRBV20-1,TRBJ2-3,-,CSAGAGITDTQYF,TGCAGTGCCGGTGCCGGGATCACAGATACGCAGTATTTT
many,TRBV12-3/TRBV12-4,TRBJ1-5,-,CASSPGRGLGQPQHF,TGTGCCAGCAGTCCGGGAAGAGGGCTTGGTCAGCCCCAGCATTTT
-,TRBV29-1,TRBJ2-1,TRBD1,CSVERDRGGEQFF,TGCAGCGTTGAACGGGACAGGGGCGGAGAGCAGTTCTTC
many,TRBV20-1,TRBJ2-7,-,CSASPREFSVYEQYF,TGCAGTGCTAGCCCGAGGGAATTTTCCGTCTACGAGCAGTACTTC
many,TRBV5-1,TRBJ2-5,-,CASSLEETQYF,TGCGCCAGCAGCTTGGAAGAGACCCAGTACTTC
many,TRBV20-1,TRBJ1-5,-,CSATPDSLNQPQHF,TGCAGTGCTACCCCGGACAGTTTAAATCAGCCCCAGCATTTT
many,TRBV29-1,TRBJ2-1,-,CSVTDSSDREQFF,TGCAGCGTGACCGATTCTAGCGATAGGGAGCAGTTCTTC
many,TRBV9,TRBJ2-1,TRBD2,CASSVDKYDGRLAGGQSYNEQFF,TGTGCCAGCAGCGTAGACAAGTACGATGGGAGGCTAGCGGGAGGGCAGTCCTACAATGAGCAGTTCTTC
few,TRBV24-1,TRBJ2-1,-,CATSDSGAVNNEQFF,TGTGCCACCAGTGATTCGGGCGCAGTTAACAATGAGCAGTTCTTC
many,TRBV20-1,TRBJ2-1,TRBD2,CSASLSGRYYNEQFF,TGCAGTGCTAGCTTGAGCGGGAGGTACTACAATGAGCAGTTCTTC
many,TRBV20-1,TRBJ2-7,-,CSATPRPTGEQYF,TGCAGTGCTACCCCCAGGCCCACGGGCGAGCAGTACTTC
few,TRBV28,TRBJ2-1,TRBD2,CASSRTSEGEQFF,TGTGCCAGCAGCCGAACTAGCGAGGGTGAGCAGTTCTTC
few,TRBV6-2/TRBV6-3,TRBJ2-1,-,CAISGGNEQFF,TGTGCCATAAGCGGCGGCAATGAGCAGTTCTTC
many,TRBV15,TRBJ2-3,-,CATSSGSLSTDTQYF,TGTGCCACCAGCAGCGGCTCGCTTAGCACAGATACGCAGTATTTT
few,TRBV7-9,TRBJ2-2,TRBD1,CASSERTGDPNTGELFF,TGTGCCAGCAGCGAACGGACAGGGGACCCGAACACCGGGGAGCTGTTTTTT
many,TRBV20-1,TRBJ2-2,TRBD1,CSAPRQGRSTGELFF,TGCAGTGCCCCAAGACAGGGTCGTTCCACCGGGGAGCTGTTTTTT
many,TRBV10-3,TRBJ2-7,-,CAIRDSETGDSYEQYF,TGTGCCATCAGAGACTCCGAGACAGGCGATTCCTACGAGCAGTACTTC
many,TRBV5-1,TRBJ2-7,-,CASSLGLVTDEQYF,TGCGCCAGCAGCTTGGGTTTGGTCACGGACGAGCAGTACTTC
many,TRBV20-1,TRBJ1-2,-,CSASSELGGYTF,TGCAGTGCTAGTTCCGAGTTGGGTGGCTACACCTTC
many,TRBV2,TRBJ2-1,TRBD2,CASSSEAGGRSEQFF,TGTGCCAGCAGTTCTGAAGCGGGAGGCCGGAGTGAGCAGTTCTTC
-,TRBV4-1,TRBJ1-2,-,CASSQESHYTNYGYTF,TGCGCCAGCAGCCAAGAGTCGCATTATACTAACTATGGCTACACCTTC
many,TRBV20-1,TRBJ2-1,-,CSAIPQAGYSYNEQFF,TGCAGTGCTATACCCCAGGCCGGATACTCCTACAATGAGCAGTTCTTC
many,TRBV12-3/TRBV12-4,TRBJ2-7,-,CASSSDTRGIYEQYF,TGTGCCAGCAGTTCCGATACTAGGGGTATCTACGAGCAGTACTTC
-,TRBV28,TRBJ2-5,TRBD2,CASSFGTIETQYF,TGTGCCAGCAGTTTTGGGACTATCGAGACCCAGTACTTC
few,TRBV20-1,TRBJ2-5,TRBD2,CSARVPSGQETQYF,TGCAGTGCTAGGGTGCCTAGCGGCCAAGAGACCCAGTACTTC
-,TRBV11-2,TRBJ2-3,-,CASSPTWHSEDTQYF,TGTGCCAGCAGTCCCACCTGGCACTCGGAAGATACGCAGTATTTT
once,TRBV5-5,TRBJ2-2,TRBD1,CASSLAGTGGLNTRELFF,TGTGCCAGCAGCTTGGCAGGGACAGGGGGGTTGAACACCAGGGAGCTGTTTTTT
-,TRBV5-1,TRBJ2-4,TRBD2,CASSWGGSTGNIQYF,TGCGCCAGCAGCTGGGGGGGGTCTACCGGAAACATTCAGTACTTC
many,TRBV12-3/TRBV12-4,TRBJ2-1,-,CASSLERYNEQFF,TGTGCCAGCAGTTTAGAGCGGTATAATGAGCAGTTCTTC
few,TRBV29-1,TRBJ2-7,TRBD1,CSAEGQGVYEQYF,TGCAGCGCCGAGGGACAGGGGGTATACGAGCAGTACTTC
few,TRBV20-1,TRBJ2-7,-,CSAIVDRYEQYF,TGCAGTGCTATTGTGGACCGATACGAGCAGTACTTC
-,TRBV9,TRBJ2-1,TRBD2,CASSGTSGHIYNEQFF,TGTGCCAGCAGCGGGACTAGCGGCCATATATACAATGAGCAGTTCTTC
-,TRBV12-3/TRBV12-4,TRBJ2-3,TRBD2,CASSFWLAGERAHTDTQYF,TGTGCCAGCAGTTTCTGGCTAGCGGGAGAGAGGGCCCACACAGATACGCAGTATTTT
-,TRBV6-1,TRBJ2-3,TRBD1,CASSTGTGVTDTQYF,TGTGCCAGCAGTACCGGGACAGGGGTGACAGATACGCAGTATTTT
many,TRBV28,TRBJ2-3,TRBD1,CASRSRQGYNTDTQYF,TGTGCCAGCAGATCCCGACAGGGGTATAACACAGATACGCAGTATTTT